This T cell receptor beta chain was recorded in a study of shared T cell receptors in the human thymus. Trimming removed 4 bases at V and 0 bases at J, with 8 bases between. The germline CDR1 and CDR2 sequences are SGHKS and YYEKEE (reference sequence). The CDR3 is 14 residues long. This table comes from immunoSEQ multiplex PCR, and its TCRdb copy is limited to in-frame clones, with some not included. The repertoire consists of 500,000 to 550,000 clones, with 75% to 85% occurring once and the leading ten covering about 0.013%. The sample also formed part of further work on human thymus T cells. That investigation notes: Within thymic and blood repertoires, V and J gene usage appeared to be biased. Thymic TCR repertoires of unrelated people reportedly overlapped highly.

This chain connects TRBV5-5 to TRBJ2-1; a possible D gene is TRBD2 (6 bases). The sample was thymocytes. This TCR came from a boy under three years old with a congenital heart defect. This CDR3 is CASSRRGSYNEQFF. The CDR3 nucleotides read TGTGCCAGCAGCCGGAGGGGCTCCTACAATGAGCAGTTCTTC.